This TCR beta chain was captured in a study of cytomegalovirus exposure and HLA in healthy donors (dated by TCRdb to 2016 to 2017). For the study in its entirety: An earlier analysis of some 550 of the donors reported approximately 300 Gb of sequence data and 117 million unique TCR beta sequences from about 200 million T cells. An early release that covered several hundred HLA-typed donors contained approximately 300 gigabases of sequencing data and tens of millions of unique TCR sequences. Among the roughly 430 genotyped donors, approximately 81% belonged to the genetic ancestry cluster associated with self-reported Caucasian donors. The study aimed to test whether cataloging public T cell receptors could reveal signatures of past pathogen exposure. The T cell repertoires of under 750 subjects were profiled by immunosequencing and related to cytomegalovirus serostatus. Along with the roughly 700-subject first cohort, a separate validation cohort of roughly 110 different subjects was used. The study combined high-throughput TCR immunosequencing, statistical association of individual TCRs with disease status, and machine learning to predict cytomegalovirus infection status. A later analysis re-examined previously published TCR beta repertoires from about 670 donors and added high-resolution HLA genotyping to investigate patterns of TCR occurrence. The later analysis used no new phenotypic data to find candidate immune exposures, relying instead on TCR beta sequences and their occurrence across donors. To decide whether each TCR beta V gene segment behaved as functional or pseudogenic, an earlier analysis of approximately 590 of the donors relied on high-throughput TCR beta sequencing. Alongside the repertoire data, information on donor age, sex, ethnicity and CMV serostatus was compiled. In a later genetic analysis, genome-wide SNP genotypes for about 55% of the roughly 700 donors were used, and that subset was treated as a discovery cohort. All discovery cohort repertoires had been generated using a single sequencing platform. HLA typing included class I and class II loci at four-digit resolution. Typing coverage varied by locus: roughly 629-630 donors for A, B, C, DRB1 and DQB1; approximately 560 for DQA1; approximately 610 for DPA1; fewer than 480 for DPB1. Roughly 5 DR-DQ haplotypes were handled as single units for association and clustering, since linkage in the cohort was strong. Among roughly 400 genotyped donors of the cohort, an average of approximately 200,000 unique TCR beta nucleotide sequences was sequenced per donor, of which about 19% were non-productive.

This clone was found once. Its antigen has not been determined. No base qualities exist here, and no much larger clone lies one base off it. The library was produced with the immunoSEQ multiplex PCR assay. For the multiplex PCR, a mixture combining 60 forward primers for TCR Vbeta segments and 13 reverse primers for TCR Jbeta segments was used. Amplification of the CDR3 region of rearranged TCR beta genes was performed with a multiplex PCR assay on genomic DNA. On the Illumina HiSeq System, the amplified TCR beta libraries were sequenced as 87-base-pair reads. The original methods were these. A later analysis tallied roughly 80 million unique TCR beta chains across the 660 or so repertoires, and some 10 million of those chains were shared by two or more donors. To remove PCR and sequencing errors, raw reads were error-corrected and collapsed into unique sequences using a nearest-neighbor algorithm that merged closely related sequences. To assign V, D and J gene segments, CDR3 sequences were aligned to IMGT reference sequences. For a sequence to be retained, a match of at least six nucleotides to both a V gene segment and a J gene segment was required. A rearrangement was called productive if the CDR3 had no stop codons and remained in frame with V and J, and every other rearrangement was called non-productive. Following IMGT convention, CDR3 was defined as the stretch from the second conserved V-encoded cysteine up to the conserved J-encoded phenylalanine. The earlier analysis of a few hundred of the donors excluded any sequence lacking an unambiguous match to a single V gene segment. An earlier analysis of 500 to 600 of the donors classified V segments as functional when productive rearrangements were above 56.7% and as segregating when the standard deviation between donors was above 5%. A statistical classification framework was built to diagnose cytomegalovirus status from the catalog of TCR beta chain sequences. In a later analysis, TCR nucleotide sequences were compared against IMGT/GENE-DB human TR gene sequences so that V and J genes could be assigned. Using the TCRdist pipeline, a later analysis assigned CDR3 sequences along with most-parsimonious VDJ recombination scenarios. A later analysis defined each TCR beta chain by its CDR3 amino acid sequence plus V-gene family, and excluded reads lacking a unique V-gene family. To address suspected cross-contamination and a sequencing artifact, a later analysis removed a few hundred highly shared, low-generation-probability nucleotide sequences. A later analysis calculated a clonal expansion index for each public chain from normalized within-repertoire ranks of inferred template counts. In a later analysis, generation probabilities were computed with a VDJ recombination model fitted to out-of-frame rearrangements, and the resulting probabilities were checked against IGoR. Hypergeometric tests were used in a later analysis to score TCR-TCR, TCR-HLA and TCR-CMV co-occurrence, with a repertoire-size bias correction applied to the TCR pairs. False discovery rates were estimated in a later analysis by permuting HLA or CMV assignments 20 times. A later analysis grouped co-occurring TCRs with DBSCAN, adding TCRdist sequence similarity when clustering within HLA-allele-positive subsets. Repertoires with fewer than 30,000 or more than 120,000 public chains were left out of co-occurrence clustering, as were five repertoires with anomalous nucleotide sharing. Not all clones reach the TCRdb copy of this immuneACCESS table, which keeps in-frame sequences only. Checked studies attribute under half of the gap to unresolved V genes and leave the rest unexplained. V, J and clone size are taken as reported in that table, and D and trimming were inferred from the DNA itself. This sample gives tens of thousands of clones in total; over 60% of them show up just once. The ten largest clones capture more than 5% of the sample.

General conclusions and limits of the study: A further reported finding was that TCR beta sequences accurately predicted the HLA-A and HLA-B alleles for most subjects in the first cohort. An earlier analysis of approximately 600 of the donors showed that most TCR beta V segments appeared in productive rearrangements either about 87% or about 30% of the time, which broadly matched IMGT annotations. Three of the identified cytomegalovirus-associated TCR beta chains were confirmed in vitro to be specific for cytomegalovirus antigens. In a later analysis, most CMV-associated TCR beta chains were found to appear HLA-restricted, with HLA associations seemingly driven largely by CMV exposure. In a later analysis, HLA-associated TCR beta chains were found to be more clonally expanded and to have lower generation probabilities than equally common non-associated chains. In a later analysis, several top co-occurrence clusters were reported to appear linked to parvovirus B19, influenza, CMV and Epstein-Barr virus. The only immune exposure information available for the cohort was CMV serostatus. Linkage disequilibrium might explain the correlated functional status among segregating V segments, but an unknown experimental factor could not be ruled out. The authors suggested that the approach could potentially be extended to other disease states and immunological phenotypes. The sequencing pipeline was judged likely to have produced a cluster of highly shared sequence variants as a technical artifact. A later genetic analysis reported fewer N-insertions in productive TCRs among donors in an Asian-associated ancestry cluster than the approximately 670-donor mean. In a later analysis, around 17,000 TCR beta sequences were associated with specific HLA alleles at a false discovery rate of 0.05. Roughly uniform sequencing depth across donors was assumed in presence/absence analyses, although this assumption may not hold. The earlier analysis of 587 of the donors excluded roughly 17 rarely observed V segments, including chromosome 9 orphons, because counts were too low. In a later genetic analysis, a missense DCLRE1C variant was associated with V-gene and J-gene trimming of TCR beta chains, and the association was replicated in an independent cohort. In the study, some 180 TCR beta chains were listed as associated with cytomegalovirus. The classifier was reported to diagnose cytomegalovirus status with high specificity and sensitivity in both the original and validation cohorts. In a later analysis, the rate of TCR association differed among HLA loci, with DRB1 alleles having the most associated TCRs and HLA-C alleles having the fewest. Most TCR sequences were seen in very few donors, while some public TCRs were found in many individuals. In this cohort, only TCR beta chains were sequenced, and detectable features were limited by the absence of alpha or paired-chain data. Assigning TCR associations to individual alleles was difficult when HLA alleles, especially DR and DQ, strongly co-occurred. Because HLA typing was unavailable for some donors at each locus, only the typed subset was used in association tests.

The cohort comprised approximately 700 healthy bone marrow donors. All cohort members were sampled while nominally healthy, although unrecorded immune exposures were likely present. The donor tested CMV seropositive and was one of the 289 seropositive cohort members. Every donor gave a peripheral blood sample, and the peripheral blood mononuclear cells from that sample were used for TCR beta sequencing. The Qiagen DNeasy Blood Extraction Kit was used to extract genomic DNA from the blood cell samples. The receptor's source is a boy aged 10-17 years in good health and CMV-seropositive. Sequenced: PBMCs.

In nucleotides, the sequence is TGTGCCAGCAGCCAATCATTATTGTCTAGCGGGTATACGGTAGGCGAGCAGTACTTC. This gives the protein CASSQSLLSSGYTVGEQYF. This chain joins TRBV16 to TRBJ2-7, with 8 junctional bases fitting TRBD2. As encoded in the germline V gene, CDR1 is KGHSY while CDR2 is FQNENV. V and J are trimmed by 0 bases and 6 bases, and the gene matches miss 19 bases of the junction. Counted from cysteine to phenylalanine, this CDR3 has 19 amino acids. The retained sequence is limited to the CDR3, 57 bases, with the frame set at the first base.